The rows below give T cell receptor beta chains drawn from one sample of a study of cytomegalovirus exposure and HLA in healthy donors. Clones were read by immunoSEQ multiplex PCR, and TCRdb kept only the in-frame ones, dropping some. The sample holds about 200,000 clones, around 86% seen once. Sequenced material: PBMCs. The receptors here all came from a woman aged 40 to 50 in good health and CMV-seronegative. CDR3s include the opening cysteine and the closing phenylalanine or tryptophan. The order of the fields is V gene, CDR3 protein.

TRBV7-9 | CASSFPQGKETQYF
TRBV27 | CASSAADRGITEAFF
TRBV7-9 | CASSPGGTEAFF
TRBV9 | CASSSRTGANEKLFF
TRBV5-8 | CASSLRTGSGPGYGYTF
TRBV5-1 | CASSFQAGVQETQYF
TRBV5-1 | CASSSRGDRIDNEQFF
TRBV5-1 | CASSSMGTTYNEQFF
TRBV29-1 | CSVDRGGVDRKELFF
TRBV4-2 | CASSQGQGLGYGYTF
TRBV11-2 | CASSADRGEQYF
TRBV15 | CATSRGVDLNTEAFF
TRBV5-6 | CASSLSGFGLGEAFF
TRBV11-3 | CASSLSYGQETQYF
TRBV13 | CASSLREGLAQHPDTQYF
TRBV5-1 | CASSPPDRGETQYF
TRBV29-1 | CSVEYPSSYEQYF
TRBV18 | CASSPLDSEAFF
TRBV19 | CASTKNPGQVGITEAFF
TRBV6-6 | CASSYGGLAEGYEQYF
TRBV7-2 | CASSSGHSQHF
TRBV2 | CASSENRGYQPQHF
TRBV7-9 | CSSSLAIGGSDEKLFF
TRBV9 | CASSVSGRRGNEQFF
TRBV7-9 | CASSASTGGGEQYF
TRBV7-3 | CASSLAGRGETQYF
TRBV28 | CASNLYRGLSYSNQPQHF
TRBV27 | CASSLSVSQPQHF
TRBV7-2 | CASSLGGGNQPQHF
TRBV6-4 | CASSTGSGGELFF
TRBV10-1 | CASSEGRDRTYYEQYF
TRBV28 | CASSLTGTGELFF
TRBV6-1 | CASSEPSRSFEPQHF